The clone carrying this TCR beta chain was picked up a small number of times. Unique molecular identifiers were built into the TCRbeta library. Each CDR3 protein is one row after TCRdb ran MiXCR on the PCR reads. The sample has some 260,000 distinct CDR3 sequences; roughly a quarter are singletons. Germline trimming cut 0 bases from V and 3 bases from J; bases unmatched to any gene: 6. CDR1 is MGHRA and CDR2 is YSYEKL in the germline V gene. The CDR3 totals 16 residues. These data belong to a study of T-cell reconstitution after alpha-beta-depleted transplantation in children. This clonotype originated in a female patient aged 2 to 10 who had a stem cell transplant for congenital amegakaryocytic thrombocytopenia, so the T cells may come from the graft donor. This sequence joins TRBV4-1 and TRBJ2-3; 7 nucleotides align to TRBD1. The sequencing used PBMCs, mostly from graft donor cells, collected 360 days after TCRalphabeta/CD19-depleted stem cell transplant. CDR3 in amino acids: CASSQDATGVTDTQYF. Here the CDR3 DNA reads TGCGCCAGCAGCCAAGATGCCACAGGGGTTACAGATACGCAGTATTTT.